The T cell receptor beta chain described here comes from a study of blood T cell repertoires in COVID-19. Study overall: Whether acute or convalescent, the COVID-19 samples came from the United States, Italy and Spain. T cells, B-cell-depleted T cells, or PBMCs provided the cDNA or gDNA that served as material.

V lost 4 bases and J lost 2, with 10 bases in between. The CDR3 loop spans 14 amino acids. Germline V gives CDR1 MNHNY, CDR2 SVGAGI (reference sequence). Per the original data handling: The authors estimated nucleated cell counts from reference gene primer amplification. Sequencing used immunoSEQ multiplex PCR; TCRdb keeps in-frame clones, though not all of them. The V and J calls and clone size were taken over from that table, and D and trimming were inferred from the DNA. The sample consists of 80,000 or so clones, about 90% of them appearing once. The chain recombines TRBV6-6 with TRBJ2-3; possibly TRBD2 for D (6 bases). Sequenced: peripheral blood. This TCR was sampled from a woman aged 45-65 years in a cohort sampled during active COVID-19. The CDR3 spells CASSWRDFTDTQYF. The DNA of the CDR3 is TGTGCCAGCAGTTGGCGGGACTTCACAGATACGCAGTATTTT.